The 21 T cell receptor beta chains below were found in one sample sequenced in a study of cytomegalovirus exposure and HLA in healthy donors. The PCR was carried out with 60 Vbeta primers and 13 Jbeta primers. Clones were read by immunoSEQ multiplex PCR, and TCRdb kept only the in-frame ones, dropping some. The table lists 130,000 to 150,000 clones, around 75% of them singletons. Sequenced material: PBMCs. The source of these receptors is a man between 60 and 70 years old in good health and CMV-seronegative.

This clone appeared once. The chain employs TRBV27 and TRBJ1-5; TRBD1 is a possible D gene (5 bases). Trimming removed 6 bases from V and 4 bases from J, with 10 bases in between. Germline V CDR1 and CDR2: MNHEY, SMNVEV (reference sequence). This CDR3 is built from 13 residues. As DNA, the CDR3 is TGTGCCAGCAGCCAGGGCAGAAATCAGCCCCAGCATTTT. Amino acids: CASSQGRNQPQHF.

V gene TRBV7-9 combines with J gene TRBJ2-7; D is possibly TRBD1 (5 bases). The germline CDR1 and CDR2 sequences are SEHNR and FQNEAQ (reference sequence). V lost 3 bases and J 4 bases, leaving 13 bases between the germline ends. The CDR3 sequence is 14 residues long. The CDR3 DNA sequence: TGTGCCAGCAGCTTGGGTTTGGGGCAATACGAGCAGTACTTC. Translated: CASSLGLGQYEQYF.

This clone has only one observation. V usage is TRBV6-6 and J usage is TRBJ1-1, with TRBD1 matching 8 bases. CDR1 is MNHNY, CDR2 SVGAGI, per germline (reference sequence). Trimming removed 5 bases from V and 6 bases from J; junction bases left unmatched: 5. The CDR3 runs to 13 residues. CDR3 in amino acids: CASSTGGRAEAFF. The CDR3 bases are TGTGCCAGCAGTACAGGGGGGAGGGCTGAAGCTTTCTTT.

The CDR3 nucleotides read TGTGCCAGCAGTTTAACAGGGGGTTGGGGGGAGCTGTTTTTT. Amino acid sequence: CASSLTGGWGELFF. The gene calls are TRBV6-5 and TRBJ2-2, with 8 bases matching TRBD1. The V gene's germline CDR1 is MNHEY and CDR2 SVGAGI. CDR3 length: 14 amino acids. Trimming at V came to 4 bases and at J to 8 bases, leaving 6 bases not matched to a gene.

The chain is built from TRBV18 and TRBJ1-2; 8 nucleotides match TRBD1. Trimming cost V 3 bases and J 4 bases; bases outside gene matches: 7. The CDR3 runs to 15 residues. Germline V gene lookup returns CDR1 KGHSH and CDR2 LQKENI. DNA for the CDR3: TGTGCCAGCTCACCTCAGGGGGCGACAGGCTATGGCTACACCTTC. This sequence encodes CASSPQGATGYGYTF. Variable domain in full (rest from reference TRBV18 and TRBJ1-2): NAGVMQNPRHLVRRRGQEARLRCSPMKGHSHVYWYRQLPEEGLKFMVYLQKENIIDESGMPKERFSAEFPKEGPSILRIQQVVRGDSAAYFCASSPQGATGYGYTFGSGTRLTVV.

The sample holds one count of this clone. CDR3 coding DNA: TGTGCCAGCAGTCCGACAGGGGGAGGTAATCAGCCCCAGCATTTT. This encodes CASSPTGGGNQPQHF. The chain carries TRBV27 and TRBJ1-5; the match to TRBD1 covers 9 bases. The length of the CDR3 is 15 residues. CDR1 MNHEY and CDR2 SMNVEV come from the germline V gene (reference sequence). Germline trimming cut 5 bases from V and 4 bases from J; bases unmatched to any gene: 6.

The J gene is TRBJ1-1, the V gene TRBV4-1; weak D call: TRBD1 (5 bases). Looked up from germline, CDR1 is MGHRA and CDR2 is YSYEKL. The CDR3 has 15 amino acids. The V and J ends lost 4 bases and 4 bases respectively, with 16 bases between them. Here the CDR3 reads CASSPGGGWVTEAFF. The CDR3 nucleotides read TGCGCCAGCAGCCCCGGGGGAGGGTGGGTCACTGAAGCTTTCTTT.

The table lists this clone with a few counts. The J gene is TRBJ2-7, the V gene TRBV18; 7 nucleotides agree with TRBD1. With V trimmed by 3 bases and J by 3 bases, 5 bases remained unmatched. This CDR3 has 14 residues. Germline V CDR1 and CDR2: KGHSH, LQKENI. The CDR3 nucleotides are TGTGCCAGCTCACCGGAAGGGACAGTCTACGAGCAGTACTTC. This sequence encodes CASSPEGTVYEQYF.

V gene TRBV2 combines with J gene TRBJ1-5; no firm D call. The CDR3 extends over 13 amino acids. Germline-derived CDR1 and CDR2 are SNHLY and FYNNEI. Between the trimmed V and J ends, which lost 8 bases and 1 base, there was a span of 9 bases. CDR3 nucleotide sequence: TGTGCCAGCGGCTCCGAAAGCAATCAGCCCCAGCATTTT. Translated: CASGSESNQPQHF.

The chain employs TRBV6-5 and TRBJ2-7, with 9 bases identical to TRBD1. The V segment lost 6 bases and the J segment 4 bases; nucleotides outside the gene matches: 10. The V gene's germline CDR1 is MNHEY and CDR2 SVGAGI. The CDR3 is 15 amino acids. The CDR3 DNA is TGTGCCAGCAGACCCGGGACAGGGAGCCCTTACGAGCAGTACTTC. Its protein is CASRPGTGSPYEQYF.

This clone was detected once. V gene TRBV7-9 combines with J gene TRBJ2-2, with TRBD2 as a possible D gene (5 bases). V lost 5 bases and J 0 bases, leaving 7 bases between the germline ends. Per germline, CDR1 SEHNR and CDR2 FQNEAQ (reference sequence). This CDR3 contains 14 residues. CDR3 nucleotides: TGTGCCAGCAGCGAGGGCGCGAACACCGGGGAGCTGTTTTTT. Amino acids: CASSEGANTGELFF.

V usage is TRBV5-4 and J usage is TRBJ2-5, with 7 bases fitting TRBD1. The ends lost 5 bases at V and 1 base at J; junction bases unmatched: 5. This CDR3 comprises 14 residues. Germline lookup yields CDR1 SGHNT and CDR2 YYREEE (reference sequence). The CDR3 is CASSYRDSQETQYF. CDR3 sequence (DNA): TGTGCCAGCAGTTATCGGGACAGCCAAGAGACCCAGTACTTC.

This rearrangement joins TRBV28 to TRBJ1-2; maybe TRBD1 (6 bases). Germline CDR1 MDHEN, CDR2 SYDVKM. The CDR3 covers 14 residues. Trimming took 6 bases from V and 9 from J, leaving 20 bases between them. Written as DNA, the CDR3 is TGTGCCAGCAGCCATCCGGGACAATGGGGAAGCTACACCTTC. Its translation: CASSHPGQWGSYTF.

The gene calls are TRBV5-8 and TRBJ2-5; 7 nucleotides line up with TRBD2. The germline V gene has CDR1 SGHTS and CDR2 YDEGEE. Trimming removed 5 bases from V and 1 base from J; junction bases left unmatched: 2. The CDR3 runs to 13 residues. The CDR3 region is CASRASGQETQYF. CDR3 nucleotides: TGTGCCAGCAGGGCTAGCGGCCAAGAGACCCAGTACTTC.

V is TRBV5-1 and J is TRBJ1-2; 9 bases align to TRBD1. The length of the CDR3 is 15 residues. With 0 bases clipped from V and 7 bases from J, the junction kept 7 bases outside the gene matches. Germline values: CDR1 SGHRS, CDR2 YFSETQ. CDR3 bases: TGCGCCAGCAGCTTGGAAGGGACAGGGAATAGTGGCTACACCTTC. This gives the protein CASSLEGTGNSGYTF. The full variable domain, with the rest looked up from reference TRBV5-1 and TRBJ1-2, is KAGVTQTPRYLIKTRGQQVTLSCSPISGHRSVSWYQQTPGQGLQFLFEYFSETQRNKGNFPGRFSGRQFSNSRSEMNVSTLELGDSALYLCASSLEGTGNSGYTFGSGTRLTVV.

The chain carries TRBV5-1 and TRBJ1-1; D gene unclear. V dropped 0 bases and J dropped 8 bases, with 17 bases sitting between them. The CDR3 contains 15 residues. Germline-derived CDR1 and CDR2 are SGHRS and YFSETQ. CDR3 in DNA: TGCGCCAGCAGCTTGGCCGCAGGAAGTGCTGCGGAAGCTTTCTTT. As protein: CASSLAAGSAAEAFF.

The CDR3 region is CAWSPGGDETQYF. DNA of the CDR3: TGTGCCTGGAGCCCGGGGGGGGATGAGACCCAGTACTTC. The V call is TRBV30, the J call TRBJ2-5; 8 nucleotides agree with TRBD2. Germline lookup yields CDR1 GTSNPN and CDR2 SVGIG (reference sequence). The J segment lost 5 bases and the V segment lost 3 bases, leaving 5 bases of the junction unmatched. The CDR3 extends over 13 amino acids.

This clone was detected a few times. The chain employs TRBV19 and TRBJ1-5; 7 bases are a match to TRBD1. V lost 4 bases to trimming and J lost 3 bases; unmatched junction nucleotides: 12. CDR1 LNHDA and CDR2 SQIVND come from the germline V gene (reference sequence). The CDR3 runs to 17 residues. DNA of the CDR3: TGTGCCAGTAGTACAGCCTGGCTGGACAGGATCAATCAGCCCCAGCATTTT. Translating gives CASSTAWLDRINQPQHF.

The chain combines TRBV28 with TRBJ1-3; 10 nucleotides align to TRBD1. Trimming cost V 4 bases and J 2 bases; bases outside gene matches: 5. Germline CDR1 and CDR2: MDHEN and SYDVKM. This CDR3 spans 16 amino acids. Written as DNA, the CDR3 is TGTGCCAGCAGTTCCCCAGGACAGGGGGCTGGAAACACCATATATTTT. Translating gives CASSSPGQGAGNTIYF.

The chain is built from TRBV18 and TRBJ2-1, with a weak D call TRBD2 (6 bases). The CDR3 covers 17 residues. The germline CDR1 and CDR2 sequences are KGHSH and LQKENI. V was pared by 0 bases and J by 0 bases, with 12 bases between. CDR3 sequence reads: CASSPPGGKDSYNEQFF. CDR3 sequence (DNA): TGTGCCAGCTCACCACCGGGCGGGAAAGACTCCTACAATGAGCAGTTCTTC.

This rearrangement joins TRBV6-5 to TRBJ2-2; the match to TRBD1 covers 8 bases. The CDR3 runs to 14 residues. With V trimmed by 8 bases and J by 8 bases, 10 bases remained unmatched. Germline loops: CDR1 MNHEY, CDR2 SVGAGI. The CDR3 DNA sequence: TGTGCCAGCCGGGGACAGGCCTTTGTTGGGGAGCTGTTTTTT. It specifies CASRGQAFVGELFF.